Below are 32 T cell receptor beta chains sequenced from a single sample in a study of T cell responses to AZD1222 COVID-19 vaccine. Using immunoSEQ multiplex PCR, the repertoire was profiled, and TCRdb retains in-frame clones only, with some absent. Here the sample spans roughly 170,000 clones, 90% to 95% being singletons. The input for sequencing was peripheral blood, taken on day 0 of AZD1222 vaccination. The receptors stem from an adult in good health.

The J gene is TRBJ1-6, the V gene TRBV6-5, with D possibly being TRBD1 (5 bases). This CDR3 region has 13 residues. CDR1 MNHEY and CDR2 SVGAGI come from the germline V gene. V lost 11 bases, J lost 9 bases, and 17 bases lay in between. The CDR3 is CASGEYGGSPLHF. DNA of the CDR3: TGTGCCTCGGGGGAGTACGGAGGTTCACCCCTCCACTTT.

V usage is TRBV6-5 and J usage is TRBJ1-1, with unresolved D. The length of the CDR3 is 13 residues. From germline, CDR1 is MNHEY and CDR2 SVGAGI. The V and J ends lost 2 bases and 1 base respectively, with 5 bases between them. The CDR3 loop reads CASSYPENTEAFF. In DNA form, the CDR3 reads TGTGCCAGCAGTTACCCGGAGAACACTGAAGCTTTCTTT.

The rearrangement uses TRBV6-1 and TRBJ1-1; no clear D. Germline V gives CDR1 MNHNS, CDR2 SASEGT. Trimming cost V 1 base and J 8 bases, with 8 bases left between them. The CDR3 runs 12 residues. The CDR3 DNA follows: TGTGCCAGCAGTGAAGTCGGGGTAGAAGCTTTCTTT. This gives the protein CASSEVGVEAFF.

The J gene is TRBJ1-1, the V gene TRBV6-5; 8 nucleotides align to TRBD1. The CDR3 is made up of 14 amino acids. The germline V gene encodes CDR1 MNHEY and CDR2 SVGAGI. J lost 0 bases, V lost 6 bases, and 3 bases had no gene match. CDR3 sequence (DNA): TGTGCCAGCAGGGGACAGGTGATGAACACTGAAGCTTTCTTT. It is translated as CASRGQVMNTEAFF.

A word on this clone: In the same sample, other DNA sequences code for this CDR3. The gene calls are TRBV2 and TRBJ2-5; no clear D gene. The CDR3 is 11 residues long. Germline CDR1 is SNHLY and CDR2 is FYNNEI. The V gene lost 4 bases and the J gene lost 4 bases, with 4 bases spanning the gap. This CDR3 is CASSVGETQYF. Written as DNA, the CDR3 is TGTGCCAGCAGTGTTGGAGAGACCCAGTACTTC.

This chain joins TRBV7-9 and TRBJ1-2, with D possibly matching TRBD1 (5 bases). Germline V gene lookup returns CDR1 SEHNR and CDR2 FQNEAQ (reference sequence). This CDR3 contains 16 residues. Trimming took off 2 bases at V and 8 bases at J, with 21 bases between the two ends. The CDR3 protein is CASSLNFNPGPGGYTF. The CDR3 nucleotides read TGTGCCAGCAGCTTAAACTTCAACCCAGGGCCAGGGGGCTACACCTTC.

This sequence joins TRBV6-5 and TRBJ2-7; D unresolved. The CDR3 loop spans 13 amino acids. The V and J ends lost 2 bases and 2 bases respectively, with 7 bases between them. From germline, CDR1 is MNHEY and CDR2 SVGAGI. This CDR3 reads CASSYPPAYEQYF. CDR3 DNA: TGTGCCAGCAGTTACCCACCCGCCTACGAGCAGTACTTC.

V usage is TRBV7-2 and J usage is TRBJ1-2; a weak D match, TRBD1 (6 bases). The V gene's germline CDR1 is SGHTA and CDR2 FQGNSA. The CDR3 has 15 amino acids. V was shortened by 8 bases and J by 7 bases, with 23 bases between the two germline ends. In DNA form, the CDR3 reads TGTGCCAGCGGCCAGGAAGGGGGTAGAATCTTTGGCTACACCTTC. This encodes CASGQEGGRIFGYTF.

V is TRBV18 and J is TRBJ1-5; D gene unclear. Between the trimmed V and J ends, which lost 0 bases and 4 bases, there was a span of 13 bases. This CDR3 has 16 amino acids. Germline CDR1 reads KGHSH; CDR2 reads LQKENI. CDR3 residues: CASSPPGGKKNQPQHF. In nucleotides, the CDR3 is TGTGCCAGCTCACCACCGGGAGGGAAGAAAAATCAGCCCCAGCATTTT.

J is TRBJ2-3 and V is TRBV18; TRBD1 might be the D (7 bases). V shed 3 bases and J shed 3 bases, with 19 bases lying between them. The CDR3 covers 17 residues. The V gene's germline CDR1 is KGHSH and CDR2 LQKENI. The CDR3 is CASSPAGRTGFTDTQYF. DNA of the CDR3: TGTGCCAGCTCACCGGCGGGACGGACAGGCTTTACAGATACGCAGTATTTT.

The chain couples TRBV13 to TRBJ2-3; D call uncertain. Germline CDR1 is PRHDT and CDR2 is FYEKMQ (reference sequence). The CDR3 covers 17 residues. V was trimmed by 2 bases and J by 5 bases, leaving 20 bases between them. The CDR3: CASSLSLFRSVGDTQYF. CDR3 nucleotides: TGTGCCAGCAGCTTATCATTGTTCCGGTCGGTGGGAGATACGCAGTATTTT.

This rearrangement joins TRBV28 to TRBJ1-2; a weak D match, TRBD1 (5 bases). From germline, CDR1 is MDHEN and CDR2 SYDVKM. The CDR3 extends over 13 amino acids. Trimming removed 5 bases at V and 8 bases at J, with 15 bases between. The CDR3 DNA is TGTGCCAGCAGTGTCGGGGGGGGTCAAGGCTACACCTTC. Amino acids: CASSVGGGQGYTF.

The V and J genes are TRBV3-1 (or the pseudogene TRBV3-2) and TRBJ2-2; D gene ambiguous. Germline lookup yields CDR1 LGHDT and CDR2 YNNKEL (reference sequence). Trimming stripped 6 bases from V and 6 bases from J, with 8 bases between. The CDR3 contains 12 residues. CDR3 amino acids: CASSTPAGELFF. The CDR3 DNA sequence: TGTGCCAGCAGTACTCCGGCCGGGGAGCTGTTTTTT.

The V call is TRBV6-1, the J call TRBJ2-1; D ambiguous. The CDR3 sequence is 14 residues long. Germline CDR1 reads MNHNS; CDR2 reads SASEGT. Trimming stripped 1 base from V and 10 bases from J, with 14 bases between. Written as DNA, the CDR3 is TGTGCCAGCAGTGAAGGGGTTGGGAATGGGGAGCAGTTCTTC. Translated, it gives CASSEGVGNGEQFF.

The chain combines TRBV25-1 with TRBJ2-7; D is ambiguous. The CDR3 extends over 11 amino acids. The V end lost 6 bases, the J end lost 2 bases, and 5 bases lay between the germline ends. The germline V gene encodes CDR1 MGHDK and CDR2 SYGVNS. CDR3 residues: CASRGAYEQYF. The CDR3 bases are TGTGCCAGCAGAGGCGCCTACGAGCAGTACTTC.

The CDR3 is CASSPLGTGSNSPLHF. In DNA form, the CDR3 reads TGTGCCAGCAGCCCCCTAGGGACTGGGAGTAATTCACCCCTCCACTTT. This rearrangement joins TRBV7-2 to TRBJ1-6; D possibly corresponds to TRBD1 (5 bases). The length of the CDR3 is 16 residues. Trimming stripped 5 bases from V and 6 bases from J, with 17 bases between. From germline, CDR1 is SGHTA and CDR2 FQGNSA.

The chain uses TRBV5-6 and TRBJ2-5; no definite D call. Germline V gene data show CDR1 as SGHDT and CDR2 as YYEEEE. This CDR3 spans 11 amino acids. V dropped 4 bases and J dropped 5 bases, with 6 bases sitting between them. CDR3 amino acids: CASSRWETQYF. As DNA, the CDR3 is TGTGCCAGCAGCAGGTGGGAGACCCAGTACTTC.

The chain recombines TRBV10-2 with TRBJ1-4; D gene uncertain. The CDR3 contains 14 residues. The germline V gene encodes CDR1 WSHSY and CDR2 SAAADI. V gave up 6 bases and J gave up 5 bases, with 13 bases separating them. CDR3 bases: TGCGCCAGCAGGGTGACGGGCGCAAATGAAAAACTGTTTTTT. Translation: CASRVTGANEKLFF.

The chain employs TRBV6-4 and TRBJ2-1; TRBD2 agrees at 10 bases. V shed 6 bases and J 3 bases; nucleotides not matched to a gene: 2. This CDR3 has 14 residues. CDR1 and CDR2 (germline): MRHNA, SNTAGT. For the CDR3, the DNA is TGTGCCAGCAGCCCTAGCGGGGGCTACAATGAGCAGTTCTTC. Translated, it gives CASSPSGGYNEQFF.

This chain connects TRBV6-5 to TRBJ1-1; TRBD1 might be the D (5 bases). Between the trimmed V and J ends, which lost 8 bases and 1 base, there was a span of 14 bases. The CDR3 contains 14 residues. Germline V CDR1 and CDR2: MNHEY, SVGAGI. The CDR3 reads CASSRIQGNTEAFF. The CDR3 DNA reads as TGTGCCAGCTCCCGAATCCAGGGGAACACTGAAGCTTTCTTT.

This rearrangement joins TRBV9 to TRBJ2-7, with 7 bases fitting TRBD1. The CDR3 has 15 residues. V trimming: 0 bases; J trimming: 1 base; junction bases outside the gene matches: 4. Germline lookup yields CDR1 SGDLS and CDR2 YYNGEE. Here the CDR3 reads CASSVEGTASYEQYF. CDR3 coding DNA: TGTGCCAGCAGCGTAGAGGGGACAGCATCCTACGAGCAGTACTTC.

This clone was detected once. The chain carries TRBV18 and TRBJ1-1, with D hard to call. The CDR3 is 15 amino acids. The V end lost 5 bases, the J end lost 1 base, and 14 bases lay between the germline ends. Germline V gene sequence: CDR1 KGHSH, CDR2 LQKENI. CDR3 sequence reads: CASSARVNGNTEAFF. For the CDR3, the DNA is TGTGCCAGCTCAGCACGCGTAAACGGGAACACTGAAGCTTTCTTT. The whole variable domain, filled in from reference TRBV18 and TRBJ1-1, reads NAGVMQNPRHLVRRRGQEARLRCSPMKGHSHVYWYRQLPEEGLKFMVYLQKENIIDESGMPKERFSAEFPKEGPSILRIQQVVRGDSAAYFCASSARVNGNTEAFFGQGTRLTVV.

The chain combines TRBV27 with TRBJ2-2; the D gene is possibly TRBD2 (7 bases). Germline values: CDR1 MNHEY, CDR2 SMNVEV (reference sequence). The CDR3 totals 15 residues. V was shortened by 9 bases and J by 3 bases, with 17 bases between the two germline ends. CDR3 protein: CASRPGGAHTGELFF. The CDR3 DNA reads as TGTGCCAGTCGACCGGGGGGCGCGCACACCGGGGAGCTGTTTTTT.

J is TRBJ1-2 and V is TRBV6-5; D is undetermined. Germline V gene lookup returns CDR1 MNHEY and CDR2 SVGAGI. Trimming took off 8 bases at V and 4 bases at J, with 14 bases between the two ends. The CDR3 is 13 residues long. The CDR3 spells CASEFPAIYGYTF. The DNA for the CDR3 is TGTGCCAGCGAATTCCCTGCGATCTATGGCTACACCTTC.

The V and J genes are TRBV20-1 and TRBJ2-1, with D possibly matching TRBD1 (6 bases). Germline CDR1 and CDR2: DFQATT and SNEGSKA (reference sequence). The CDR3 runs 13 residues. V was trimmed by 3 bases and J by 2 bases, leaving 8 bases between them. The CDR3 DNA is TGCAGTGCTAGTCAGGGGCCCTACAATGAGCAGTTCTTC. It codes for CSASQGPYNEQFF.

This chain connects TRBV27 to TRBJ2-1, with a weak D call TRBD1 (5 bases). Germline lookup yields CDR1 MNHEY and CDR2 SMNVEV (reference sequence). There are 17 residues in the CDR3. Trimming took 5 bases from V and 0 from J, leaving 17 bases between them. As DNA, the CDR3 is TGTGCCAGCAGTCCTCCCCGGAGACAGAGCTCCTACAATGAGCAGTTCTTC. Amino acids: CASSPPRRQSSYNEQFF.

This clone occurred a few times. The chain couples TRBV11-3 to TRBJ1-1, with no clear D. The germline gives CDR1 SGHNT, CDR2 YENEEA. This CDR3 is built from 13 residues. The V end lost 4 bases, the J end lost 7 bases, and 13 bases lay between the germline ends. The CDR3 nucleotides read TGTGCCAGCAGCTCCCCTACAGCTAATGAAGCTTTCTTT. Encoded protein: CASSSPTANEAFF.

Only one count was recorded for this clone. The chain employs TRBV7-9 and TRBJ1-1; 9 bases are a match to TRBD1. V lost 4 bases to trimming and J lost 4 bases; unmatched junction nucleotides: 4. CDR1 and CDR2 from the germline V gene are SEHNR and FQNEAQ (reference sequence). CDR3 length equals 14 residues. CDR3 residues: CASSSTGGGTEAFF. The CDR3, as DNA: TGTGCCAGCAGCTCGACAGGGGGAGGCACTGAAGCTTTCTTT.

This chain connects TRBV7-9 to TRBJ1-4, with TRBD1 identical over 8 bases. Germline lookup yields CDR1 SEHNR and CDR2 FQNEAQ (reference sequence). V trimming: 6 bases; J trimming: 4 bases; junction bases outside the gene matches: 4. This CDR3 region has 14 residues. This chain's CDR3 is CASSIGQGNEKLFF. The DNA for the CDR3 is TGTGCCAGCAGTATCGGACAGGGTAATGAAAAACTGTTTTTT.

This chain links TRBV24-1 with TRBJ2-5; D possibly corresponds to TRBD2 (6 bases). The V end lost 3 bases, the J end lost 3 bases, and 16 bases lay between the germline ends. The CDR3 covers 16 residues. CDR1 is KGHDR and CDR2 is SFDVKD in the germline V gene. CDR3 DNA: TGTGCCACCAGTGATGGGACTGGACGAGGGGAAGAGACCCAGTACTTC. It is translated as CATSDGTGRGEETQYF.

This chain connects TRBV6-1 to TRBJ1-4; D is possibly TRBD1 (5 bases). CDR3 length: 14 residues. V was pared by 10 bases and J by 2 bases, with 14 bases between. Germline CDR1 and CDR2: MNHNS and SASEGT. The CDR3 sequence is CATRLGQTNEKLFF. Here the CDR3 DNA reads TGTGCCACCCGTTTGGGGCAGACTAATGAAAAACTGTTTTTT.

CDR3 in DNA: TGTGCCAGCTCACCTTCAAACGACAGGGCCTACGAGCAGTACTTC. Translated: CASSPSNDRAYEQYF. This chain links TRBV18 with TRBJ2-7; 7 nucleotides agree with TRBD1. The ends lost 3 bases at V and 2 bases at J; junction bases unmatched: 7. CDR1 KGHSH and CDR2 LQKENI come from the germline V gene. CDR3 length: 15 amino acids.